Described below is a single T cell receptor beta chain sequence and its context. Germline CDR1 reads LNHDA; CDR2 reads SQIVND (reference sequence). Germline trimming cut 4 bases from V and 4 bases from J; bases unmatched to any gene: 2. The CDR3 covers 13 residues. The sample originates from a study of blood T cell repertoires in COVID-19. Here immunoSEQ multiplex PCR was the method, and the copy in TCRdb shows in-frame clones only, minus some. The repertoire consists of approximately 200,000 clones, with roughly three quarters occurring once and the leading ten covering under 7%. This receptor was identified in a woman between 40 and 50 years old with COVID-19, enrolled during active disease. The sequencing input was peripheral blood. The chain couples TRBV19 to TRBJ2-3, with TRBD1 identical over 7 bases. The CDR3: CASSNQGADTQYF. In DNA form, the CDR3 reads TGTGCCAGTAGTAACCAGGGGGCAGATACGCAGTATTTT.